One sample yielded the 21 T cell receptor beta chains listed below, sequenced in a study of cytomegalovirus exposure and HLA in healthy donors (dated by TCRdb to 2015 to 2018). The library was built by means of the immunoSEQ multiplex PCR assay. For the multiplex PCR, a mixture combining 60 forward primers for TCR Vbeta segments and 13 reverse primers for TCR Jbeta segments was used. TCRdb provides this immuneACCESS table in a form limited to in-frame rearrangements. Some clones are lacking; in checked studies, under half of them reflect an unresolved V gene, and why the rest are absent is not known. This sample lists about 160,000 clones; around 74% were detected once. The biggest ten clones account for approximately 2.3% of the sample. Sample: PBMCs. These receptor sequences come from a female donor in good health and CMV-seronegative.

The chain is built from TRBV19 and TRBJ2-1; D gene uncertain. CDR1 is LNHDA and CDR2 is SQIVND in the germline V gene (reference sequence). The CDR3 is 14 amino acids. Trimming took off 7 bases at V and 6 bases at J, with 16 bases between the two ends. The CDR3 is CASNPTARRNEQFF. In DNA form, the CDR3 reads TGTGCCAGTAATCCGACGGCTAGACGCAATGAGCAGTTCTTC.

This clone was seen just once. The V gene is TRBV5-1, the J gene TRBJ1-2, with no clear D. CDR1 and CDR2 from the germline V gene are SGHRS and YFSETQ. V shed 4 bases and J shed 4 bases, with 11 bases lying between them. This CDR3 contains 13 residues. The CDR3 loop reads CASSGHTSYGYTF. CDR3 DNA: TGCGCCAGCAGCGGCCATACCAGCTATGGCTACACCTTC.

The CDR3 here is CASSDQAGEQYF. CDR3 bases: TGCGCCAGCAGTGACCAAGCGGGGGAGCAGTACTTC. The V gene is TRBV10-2, the J gene TRBJ2-7; 7 nucleotides align to TRBD2. CDR3 length: 12 amino acids. The germline V gene encodes CDR1 WSHSY and CDR2 SAAADI. Germline trimming cut 3 bases from V and 7 bases from J; bases unmatched to any gene: 3.

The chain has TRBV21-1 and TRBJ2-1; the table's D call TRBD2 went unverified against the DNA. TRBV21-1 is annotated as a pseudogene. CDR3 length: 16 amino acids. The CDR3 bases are TGTGCCAGCAGTATCATCGGACCAGCGGGCTACAATGAGCAGTTCTTC. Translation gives CASSIIGPAGYNEQFF.

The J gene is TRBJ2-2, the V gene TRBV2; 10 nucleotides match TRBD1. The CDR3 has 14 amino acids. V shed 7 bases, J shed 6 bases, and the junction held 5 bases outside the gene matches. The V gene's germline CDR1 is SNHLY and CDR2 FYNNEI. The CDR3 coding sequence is TGTGCCAGCAAAATGGACAGGGGGGCCGGGGAGCTGTTTTTT. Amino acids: CASKMDRGAGELFF. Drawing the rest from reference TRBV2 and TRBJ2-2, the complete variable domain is EPEVTQTPSHQVTQMGQEVILRCVPISNHLYFYWYRQILGQKVEFLVSFYNNEISEKSEIFDDQFSVERPDGSNFTLKIRSTKLEDSAMYFCASKMDRGAGELFFGEGSRLTVL.

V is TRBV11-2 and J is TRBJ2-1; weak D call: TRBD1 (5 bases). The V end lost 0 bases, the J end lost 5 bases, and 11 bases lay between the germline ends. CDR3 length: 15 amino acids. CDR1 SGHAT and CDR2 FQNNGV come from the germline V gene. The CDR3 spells CASSLEGEGDNEQFF. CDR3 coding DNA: TGTGCCAGCAGCTTAGAAGGGGAAGGGGACAATGAGCAGTTCTTC.

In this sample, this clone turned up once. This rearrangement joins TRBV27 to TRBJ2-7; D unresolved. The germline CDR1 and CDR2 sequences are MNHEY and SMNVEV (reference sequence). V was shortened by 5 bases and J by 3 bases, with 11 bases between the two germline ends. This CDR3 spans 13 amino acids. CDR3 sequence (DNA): TGTGCCAGCAGTCCCCGCGCCGGCTACGAGCAGTACTTC. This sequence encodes CASSPRAGYEQYF.

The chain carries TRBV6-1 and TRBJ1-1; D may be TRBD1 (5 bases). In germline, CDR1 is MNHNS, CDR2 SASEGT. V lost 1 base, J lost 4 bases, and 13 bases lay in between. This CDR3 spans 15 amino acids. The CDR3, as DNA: TGTGCCAGCAGTGAAGATGACAGCGGGGGCACTGAAGCTTTCTTT. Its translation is CASSEDDSGGTEAFF.

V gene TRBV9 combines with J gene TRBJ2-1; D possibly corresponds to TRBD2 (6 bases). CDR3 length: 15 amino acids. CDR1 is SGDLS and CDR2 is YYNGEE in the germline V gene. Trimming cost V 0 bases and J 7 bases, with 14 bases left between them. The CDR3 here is CASSVESRGVNEQFF. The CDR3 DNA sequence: TGTGCCAGCAGCGTAGAATCGCGGGGAGTAAATGAGCAGTTCTTC.

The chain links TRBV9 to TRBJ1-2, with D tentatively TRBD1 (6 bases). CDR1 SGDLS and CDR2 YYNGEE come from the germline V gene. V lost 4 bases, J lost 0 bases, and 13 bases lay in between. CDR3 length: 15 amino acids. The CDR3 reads CASSPQGGPNYGYTF. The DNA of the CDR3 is TGTGCCAGCAGCCCACAGGGAGGGCCTAACTATGGCTACACCTTC.

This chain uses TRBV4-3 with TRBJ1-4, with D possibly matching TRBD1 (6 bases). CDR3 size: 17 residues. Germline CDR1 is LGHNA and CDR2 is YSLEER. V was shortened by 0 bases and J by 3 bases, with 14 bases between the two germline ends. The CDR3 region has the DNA TGCGCCAGCAGCCAAGATTCAAGGGGGATGGCTAATGAAAAACTGTTTTTT. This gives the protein CASSQDSRGMANEKLFF.

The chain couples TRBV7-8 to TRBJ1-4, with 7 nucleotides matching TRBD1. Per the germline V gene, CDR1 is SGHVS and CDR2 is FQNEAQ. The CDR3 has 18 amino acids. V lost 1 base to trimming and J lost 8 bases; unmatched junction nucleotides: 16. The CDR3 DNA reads TGTGCCAGCAGCTTAGGAAGGTCATACGGTGGGACAGCCGAAAAACTGTTTTTT. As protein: CASSLGRSYGGTAEKLFF.

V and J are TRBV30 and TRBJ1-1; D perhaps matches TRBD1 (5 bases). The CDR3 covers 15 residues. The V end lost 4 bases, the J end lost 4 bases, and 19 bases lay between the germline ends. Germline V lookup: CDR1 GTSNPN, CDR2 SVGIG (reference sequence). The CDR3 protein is CAWTITGAGGTEAFF. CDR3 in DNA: TGTGCCTGGACCATTACGGGAGCCGGGGGCACTGAAGCTTTCTTT.

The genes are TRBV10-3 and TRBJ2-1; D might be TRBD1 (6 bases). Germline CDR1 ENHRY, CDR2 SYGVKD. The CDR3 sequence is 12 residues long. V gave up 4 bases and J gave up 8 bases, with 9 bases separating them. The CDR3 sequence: CAISGAGDEQFF. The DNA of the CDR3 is TGTGCCATCAGTGGCGCAGGGGATGAGCAGTTCTTC.

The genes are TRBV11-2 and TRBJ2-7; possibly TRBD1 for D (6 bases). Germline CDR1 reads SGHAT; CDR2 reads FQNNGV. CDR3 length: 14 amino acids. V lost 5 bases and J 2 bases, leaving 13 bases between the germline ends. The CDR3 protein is CASSPQTGPYEQYF. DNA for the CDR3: TGTGCCAGCAGCCCCCAGACAGGCCCCTACGAGCAGTACTTC.

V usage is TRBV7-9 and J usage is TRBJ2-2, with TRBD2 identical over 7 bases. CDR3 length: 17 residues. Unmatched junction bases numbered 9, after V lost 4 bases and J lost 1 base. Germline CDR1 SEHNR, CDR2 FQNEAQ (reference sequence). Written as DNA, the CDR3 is TGTGCCAGCAGCTCCCCCGGGGGAGGGCGGAACACCGGGGAGCTGTTTTTT. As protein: CASSSPGGGRNTGELFF.

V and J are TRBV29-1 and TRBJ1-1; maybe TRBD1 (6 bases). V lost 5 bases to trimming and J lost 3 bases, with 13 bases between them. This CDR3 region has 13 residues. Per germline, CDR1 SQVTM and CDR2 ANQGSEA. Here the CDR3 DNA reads TGCAGCGTTCAGGGGCGGTTCCACACTGAAGCTTTCTTT. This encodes CSVQGRFHTEAFF.

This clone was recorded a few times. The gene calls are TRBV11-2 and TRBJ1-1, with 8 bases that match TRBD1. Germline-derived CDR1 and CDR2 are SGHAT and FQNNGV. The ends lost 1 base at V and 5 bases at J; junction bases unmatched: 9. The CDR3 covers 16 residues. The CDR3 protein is CASSLGATGVGTEAFF. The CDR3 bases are TGTGCCAGCAGCTTAGGGGCGACAGGGGTAGGGACTGAAGCTTTCTTT. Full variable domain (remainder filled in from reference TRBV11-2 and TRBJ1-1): EAGVAQSPRYKIIEKRQSVAFWCNPISGHATLYWYQQILGQGPKLLIQFQNNGVVDDSQLPKDRFSAERLKGVDSTLKIQPAKLEDSAVYLCASSLGATGVGTEAFFGQGTRLTVV.

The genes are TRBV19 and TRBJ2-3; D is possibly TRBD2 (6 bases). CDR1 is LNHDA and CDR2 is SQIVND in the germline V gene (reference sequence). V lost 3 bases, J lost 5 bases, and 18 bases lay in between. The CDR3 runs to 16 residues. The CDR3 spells CASSISPPGSRDTQYF. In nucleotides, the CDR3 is TGTGCCAGTAGTATTTCACCTCCCGGGAGTAGAGATACGCAGTATTTT. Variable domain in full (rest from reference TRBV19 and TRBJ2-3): DGGITQSPKYLFRKEGQNVTLSCEQNLNHDAMYWYRQDPGQGLRLIYYSQIVNDFQKGDIAEGYSVSREKKESFPLTVTSAQKNPTAFYLCASSISPPGSRDTQYFGPGTRLTVL.

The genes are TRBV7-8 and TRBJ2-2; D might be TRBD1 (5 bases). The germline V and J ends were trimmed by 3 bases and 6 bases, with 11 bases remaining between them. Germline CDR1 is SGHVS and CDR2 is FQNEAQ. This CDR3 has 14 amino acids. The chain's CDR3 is CASSFNVGPGELFF. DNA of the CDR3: TGTGCCAGCAGCTTTAATGTGGGGCCCGGGGAGCTGTTTTTT.

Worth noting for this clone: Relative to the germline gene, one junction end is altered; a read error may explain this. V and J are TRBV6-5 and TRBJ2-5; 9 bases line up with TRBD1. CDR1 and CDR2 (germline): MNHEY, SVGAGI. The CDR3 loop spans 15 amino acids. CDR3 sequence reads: CASSYRTGAQETRYF. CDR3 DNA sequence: TGTGCCAGCAGTTATAGGACAGGGGCGCAAGAGACCCGGTACTTC.